The 31 T cell receptor beta chains listed next were all sequenced from one sample in a study of shared clonotypes between healthy human individuals. The method was immunoSEQ multiplex PCR; TCRdb's version includes in-frame clones alone and lacks a portion of them. The sample gives 550,000 to 800,000 clones, approximately 74% of which show up once; approximately 1.6% is in the top ten. The material sequenced was memory CD4+ T cells sorted from blood. Subset described: CD45RA-negative fraction. The origin of the receptors is a woman between 25 and 40 years old in good health.

The rearrangement uses TRBV28 and TRBJ2-7, with a tentative D call TRBD2 (6 bases). V was shortened by 8 bases and J by 0 bases, with 8 bases between the two germline ends. Germline loops: CDR1 MDHEN, CDR2 SYDVKM. The CDR3 is 12 residues long. The CDR3 sequence: CASSGSSYEQYF. The CDR3 DNA reads as TGTGCCAGCTCCGGGAGCTCCTACGAGCAGTACTTC. The complete variable domain, with remaining parts taken from reference TRBV28 and TRBJ2-7, reads DVKVTQSSRYLVKRTGEKVFLECVQDMDHENMFWYRQDPGLGLRLIYFSYDVKMKEKGDIPEGYSVSREKKERFSLILESASTNQTSMYLCASSGSSYEQYFGPGTRLTVT.

Ten or more counts support this clone. This sequence joins TRBV7-6 and TRBJ2-3, with D possibly matching TRBD2 (7 bases). Trimming shortened V by 1 base and J by 5 bases, and 10 bases separated the two germline ends. This CDR3 spans 14 amino acids. Germline CDR1 SGHVS, CDR2 FNYEAQ. Here the CDR3 reads CASSLVGGQDTQYF. In DNA form, the CDR3 reads TGTGCCAGCAGCTTAGTCGGGGGGCAAGATACGCAGTATTTT.

The chain employs TRBV7-8 and TRBJ1-5, with 11 bases matching TRBD1. The CDR3 covers 15 residues. Trimming removed 5 bases from V and 7 bases from J; junction bases left unmatched: 7. CDR1 and CDR2 from the germline V gene are SGHVS and FQNEAQ. CDR3 residues: CASSPGQGAGQPQHF. As DNA, the CDR3 is TGTGCCAGCAGCCCCGGACAGGGGGCAGGACAGCCCCAGCATTTT. Full variable domain (remainder filled in from reference TRBV7-8 and TRBJ1-5): GAGVSQSPRYKVAKRGQDVALRCDPISGHVSLFWYQQALGQGPEFLTYFQNEAQLDKSGLPSDRFFAERPEGSVSTLKIQRTQQEDSAVYLCASSPGQGAGQPQHFGDGTRLSIL.

This clone was recorded a few times. Other nucleotide sequences in the sample specify the same CDR3. The genes are TRBV5-1 and TRBJ2-5; unclear D gene. This CDR3 has 11 amino acids. V lost 2 bases and J lost 3, with 2 bases in between. From germline, CDR1 is SGHRS and CDR2 YFSETQ. The CDR3 DNA is TGCGCCAGCAGCTTAGAAGAGACCCAGTACTTC. Translation gives CASSLEETQYF. Complete variable domain (other parts from reference TRBV5-1 and TRBJ2-5): KAGVTQTPRYLIKTRGQQVTLSCSPISGHRSVSWYQQTPGQGLQFLFEYFSETQRNKGNFPGRFSGRQFSNSRSEMNVSTLELGDSALYLCASSLEETQYFGPGTRLLVL.

This clone has more than one count but fewer than ten. This chain uses TRBV5-1 with TRBJ2-1, with D uncertain. The germline V gene encodes CDR1 SGHRS and CDR2 YFSETQ. V dropped 2 bases and J dropped 8 bases, with 11 bases sitting between them. The length of the CDR3 is 13 residues. The CDR3 spells CASSFEKGYEQFF. CDR3 coding DNA: TGCGCCAGCAGCTTTGAGAAGGGCTATGAGCAGTTCTTC.

This clone was counted once. This could be a read error, since a much larger clone is one nucleotide away. The same CDR3 arises from other DNA sequences in this sample as well. The V call is TRBV11-2, the J call TRBJ2-5; D ambiguous. Looked up from germline, CDR1 is SGHAT and CDR2 is FQNNGV. This CDR3 contains 12 residues. The V and J ends lost 1 base and 5 bases respectively, with 5 bases between them. This chain's CDR3 is CASSLGRETQYF. The CDR3 region has the DNA TGTGCCAGCAGCTTAGGAAGGGAGACCCAGTACTTC.

V is TRBV2 and J is TRBJ2-1, with D perhaps being TRBD1 or TRBD2 (5 bases each). Germline V gene sequence: CDR1 SNHLY, CDR2 FYNNEI. V shed 7 bases and J shed 0 bases, with 10 bases lying between them. The CDR3 sequence is 14 residues long. The CDR3, as DNA: TGTGCCAGCATCGGGGCGCTCTCCTACAATGAGCAGTTCTTC. It yields the protein CASIGALSYNEQFF.

This chain connects TRBV7-2 to TRBJ2-2, with 9 nucleotides matching TRBD2. The CDR3 is made up of 16 amino acids. Trimming removed 3 bases from V and 0 bases from J; junction bases left unmatched: 2. The germline V gene has CDR1 SGHTA and CDR2 FQGNSA. In nucleotides, the CDR3 is TGTGCCAGCAGCTTTAGCGGGAGCGCGAACACCGGGGAGCTGTTTTTT. It specifies CASSFSGSANTGELFF.

In this sample, this clone turned up a few times. The rearrangement uses TRBV4-1 and TRBJ2-1; 8 positions match TRBD1. Germline V gene lookup returns CDR1 MGHRA and CDR2 YSYEKL. The CDR3 runs 15 residues. V lost 6 bases and J lost 4; bases outside the gene matches: 8. This CDR3 is CASRLGTGPYNEQFF. CDR3 sequence (DNA): TGCGCCAGCAGGTTGGGGACAGGACCGTACAATGAGCAGTTCTTC.

The rearrangement joins TRBV7-9 to TRBJ2-7; D could derive from TRBD1 or TRBD2 (6 bases each). The CDR3 is made up of 17 amino acids. V dropped 6 bases and J dropped 0 bases, with 21 bases sitting between them. CDR1 is SEHNR and CDR2 is FQNEAQ in the germline V gene (reference sequence). CDR3 in DNA: TGTGCCAGCAGTCCTGGGGCTAGCGACAGGAGCTCCTACGAGCAGTACTTC. It encodes CASSPGASDRSSYEQYF.

In its sample, this clone was seen once. The rearrangement joins TRBV7-8 to TRBJ2-1; D gene unclear. Per germline, CDR1 SGHVS and CDR2 FQNEAQ. Trimming shortened V by 9 bases and J by 0 bases, and 18 bases separated the two germline ends. There are 16 residues in the CDR3. In DNA, the CDR3 is TGTGCCAGTGGGTCCGATCCCATAAGCTCCTACAATGAGCAGTTCTTC. Translation gives CASGSDPISSYNEQFF.

V gene TRBV28 combines with J gene TRBJ1-4; the D is unclear. Germline CDR1 and CDR2: MDHEN and SYDVKM. The V end lost 7 bases, the J end lost 8 bases, and 11 bases lay between the germline ends. This CDR3 has 12 residues. The chain's CDR3 is CASNTQGEKLFF. In DNA, the CDR3 is TGTGCCAGCAACACCCAAGGGGAAAAACTGTTTTTT.

The chain uses TRBV11-2 and TRBJ2-1; perhaps TRBD2 as D (5 bases). Trimming took 2 bases from V and 7 from J, leaving 9 bases between them. Germline CDR1 is SGHAT and CDR2 is FQNNGV. The CDR3 has 13 residues. In DNA form, the CDR3 reads TGTGCCAGCAGCTTATTCGGGGTAAATGAGCAGTTCTTC. Translated: CASSLFGVNEQFF.

This chain joins TRBV6-6 and TRBJ1-2; D is unclear. This CDR3 spans 13 amino acids. Trimming stripped 5 bases from V and 8 bases from J, with 15 bases between. The V gene's germline CDR1 is MNHNY and CDR2 SVGAGI (reference sequence). DNA of the CDR3: TGTGCCAGCAGTCCAAGACCCTTCCACGGCTACACCTTC. This encodes CASSPRPFHGYTF.

The chain combines TRBV7-9 with TRBJ2-3; D remains ambiguous. The CDR3 spans 13 residues. Germline V gives CDR1 SEHNR, CDR2 FQNEAQ (reference sequence). Trimming took off 3 bases at V and 3 bases at J, with 7 bases between the two ends. The CDR3 loop reads CASSLLRTDTQYF. CDR3 nucleotide sequence: TGTGCCAGCAGCTTGCTGAGGACAGATACGCAGTATTTT.

The chain uses TRBV28 and TRBJ1-2; maybe TRBD1 (6 bases). The CDR3 extends over 14 amino acids. Germline values: CDR1 MDHEN, CDR2 SYDVKM. The V and J ends lost 2 bases and 7 bases respectively, with 14 bases between them. Here the CDR3 DNA reads TGTGCCAGCAGTTTAGAGAGGGGGAGGTTTGGCTACACCTTC. Amino acids: CASSLERGRFGYTF.

The chain is built from TRBV5-1 and TRBJ2-1; D may match TRBD1 or TRBD2 (5 bases each). This CDR3 spans 15 amino acids. Germline CDR1 and CDR2: SGHRS and YFSETQ. Trimming took 1 base from V and 5 from J, leaving 13 bases between them. CDR3 sequence: CASSLTGPANNEQFF. The CDR3 nucleotides are TGCGCCAGCAGCTTGACGGGGCCGGCCAACAATGAGCAGTTCTTC.

This clone has just a few counts. The V gene is TRBV7-8, the J gene TRBJ1-1; no reliable D call. The CDR3 sequence is 15 residues long. Trimming left V 8 bases short and J 0 bases short, with 16 bases between. The germline CDR1 and CDR2 sequences are SGHVS and FQNEAQ. The chain's CDR3 is CASLREGGLNTEAFF. The CDR3 nucleotides read TGTGCCAGCCTTAGGGAAGGAGGGTTGAACACTGAAGCTTTCTTT.

The gene calls are TRBV5-1 and TRBJ1-1, with D maybe TRBD1 (6 bases). The germline V and J ends were trimmed by 2 bases and 3 bases, with 17 bases remaining between them. The CDR3 length is 16 residues. Germline V lookup: CDR1 SGHRS, CDR2 YFSETQ. CDR3 in DNA: TGCGCCAGCAGCTTTGGCAGGGGAGGTTTAGACACTGAAGCTTTCTTT. It translates to CASSFGRGGLDTEAFF.

V is TRBV7-9 and J is TRBJ2-1, with D hard to call. The V and J ends lost 2 bases and 9 bases respectively, with 5 bases between them. Germline V gene data show CDR1 as SEHNR and CDR2 as FQNEAQ (reference sequence). This CDR3 is built from 11 residues. DNA of the CDR3: TGTGCCAGCAGCTTAATGGTTGAGCAGTTCTTC. Translation: CASSLMVEQFF. Full variable domain (outside the CDR3, taken from reference TRBV7-9 and TRBJ2-1): DTGVSQNPRHKITKRGQNVTFRCDPISEHNRLYWYRQTLGQGPEFLTYFQNEAQLEKSRLLSDRFSAERPKGSFSTLEIQRTEQGDSAMYLCASSLMVEQFFGPGTRLTVL.

The chain carries TRBV7-2 and TRBJ2-5; 7 nucleotides match TRBD2. In germline, CDR1 is SGHTA, CDR2 FQGNSA. Trimming removed 7 bases from V and 5 bases from J; junction bases left unmatched: 7. This CDR3 is built from 13 residues. The CDR3 region has the DNA TGTGCCAGCAATCCGGGGGGTGGGGAGACCCAGTACTTC. Protein: CASNPGGGETQYF.

This sequence joins TRBV2 and TRBJ2-7, with unresolved D. This CDR3 has 13 residues. The germline V gene encodes CDR1 SNHLY and CDR2 FYNNEI. V lost 3 bases to trimming and J lost 3 bases, with 9 bases between them. The CDR3 sequence is CASSDRLGYEQYF. CDR3 DNA: TGTGCCAGCAGTGACAGGTTAGGCTACGAGCAGTACTTC.

The V call is TRBV5-1, the J call TRBJ2-1; 11 positions agree with TRBD2. V was pared by 4 bases and J by 7 bases, with 10 bases of the junction left unmatched. CDR1 is SGHRS, CDR2 YFSETQ, per germline. This CDR3 has 16 amino acids. CDR3 DNA: TGCGCCAGCAGCCCCGTAGCGGGAGGGCTAGCAAATGAGCAGTTCTTC. Its translation: CASSPVAGGLANEQFF. Full variable domain (remainder filled in from reference TRBV5-1 and TRBJ2-1): KAGVTQTPRYLIKTRGQQVTLSCSPISGHRSVSWYQQTPGQGLQFLFEYFSETQRNKGNFPGRFSGRQFSNSRSEMNVSTLELGDSALYLCASSPVAGGLANEQFFGPGTRLTVL.

The gene calls are TRBV2 and TRBJ2-3; 10 bases are a match to TRBD2. Germline CDR1 is SNHLY and CDR2 is FYNNEI. Trimming removed 7 bases from V and 4 bases from J; junction bases left unmatched: 8. This CDR3 is 15 amino acids long. CDR3 amino acids: CASTRLAGVADTQYF. CDR3 DNA: TGTGCCAGCACTCGCCTAGCGGGAGTGGCAGATACGCAGTATTTT.

V usage is TRBV5-1 and J usage is TRBJ2-2; tentative D call: TRBD1 (5 bases). The CDR3 is made up of 13 amino acids. Germline CDR1 SGHRS, CDR2 YFSETQ. Trimming took 2 bases from V and 6 from J, leaving 8 bases between them. DNA of the CDR3: TGCGCCAGCAGCTTAACAGGATCCGGGGAGCTGTTTTTT. It encodes CASSLTGSGELFF.

The chain links TRBV2 to TRBJ2-7, with TRBD1 identical over 10 bases. This CDR3 spans 14 amino acids. V gave up 7 bases and J gave up 3 bases; unmatched junction bases: 6. Germline loops: CDR1 SNHLY, CDR2 FYNNEI. As DNA, the CDR3 is TGTGCCAGCACGGTTGGGACAGGGGTCTACGAGCAGTACTTC. It translates to CASTVGTGVYEQYF.

The V call is TRBV18, the J call TRBJ2-5, with a possible D match to TRBD1 (5 bases). Trimming removed 2 bases from V and 0 bases from J, with 10 bases in between. The CDR3 loop spans 15 amino acids. The germline V gene has CDR1 KGHSH and CDR2 LQKENI. The CDR3 DNA sequence: TGTGCCAGCTCACCAGATTCAGGGCACCAAGAGACCCAGTACTTC. Protein sequence: CASSPDSGHQETQYF. The whole variable domain, remainder taken from reference TRBV18 and TRBJ2-5, is NAGVMQNPRHLVRRRGQEARLRCSPMKGHSHVYWYRQLPEEGLKFMVYLQKENIIDESGMPKERFSAEFPKEGPSILRIQQVVRGDSAAYFCASSPDSGHQETQYFGPGTRLLVL.

The J gene is TRBJ2-1, the V gene TRBV19; the match to TRBD2 covers 7 bases. Germline V gene sequence: CDR1 LNHDA, CDR2 SQIVND (reference sequence). J was trimmed by 0 bases and V by 10 bases; bases with no gene match: 6. The CDR3 covers 14 residues. CDR3 amino acids: CATKREYSYNEQFF. The CDR3 DNA is TGTGCCACCAAGCGGGAATACTCCTACAATGAGCAGTTCTTC.

This clone has only a few counts. This sequence joins TRBV2 and TRBJ1-2; 8 bases match TRBD1. V lost 0 bases and J lost 5; bases outside the gene matches: 2. Germline loops: CDR1 SNHLY, CDR2 FYNNEI. This CDR3 has 14 amino acids. The CDR3 region has the DNA TGTGCCAGCAGTGAAGCCCGGACAGGGTATGGCTACACCTTC. The encoded protein is CASSEARTGYGYTF.

This chain links TRBV28 with TRBJ2-5; weak D call: TRBD1 (5 bases). V was pared by 6 bases and J by 9 bases, with 11 bases between. The germline CDR1 and CDR2 sequences are MDHEN and SYDVKM. CDR3 length: 11 residues. CDR3 nucleotides: TGTGCCAGCAGCTACTTAGGGGCCCAGTACTTC. Its protein product is CASSYLGAQYF.

The chain joins TRBV5-1 to TRBJ2-1; the D gene could be TRBD1 or TRBD2 (6 bases each). The CDR3 sequence is 15 residues long. Germline assignment: CDR1 SGHRS and CDR2 YFSETQ. V dropped 4 bases and J dropped 7 bases, with 18 bases sitting between them. In DNA, the CDR3 is TGCGCCAGCAGCCCAAGGGGGGCAGGGGTGAATGAGCAGTTCTTC. Its translation is CASSPRGAGVNEQFF.